This T cell receptor (beta chain) originates from a study of immune heterogeneity within non-small cell lung tumors. Study-level information: Several squamous cell carcinomas, approximately 11 non-squamous carcinomas and 1 not otherwise specified made up the tumors.

General study results and limits: The repertoire of each individual patient held high-frequency T-cell receptor beta clonotypes that were largely distinct from those of other patients.

This clonotype was picked up many times. The antigen is undetermined. Bulk tumor genomic DNA, about 600 ng per sample, was the template. Several widely spaced biopsies per primary tumor were taken during surgery. Curative surgical treatment was performed in patients who had newly diagnosed, untreated non-small cell lung cancer. Multiplex PCR amplified TCR beta CDR3 with 32 V and 13 J primers. Using its own MiXCR run on the multiplex PCR reads, TCRdb lists one record per CDR3 protein. The data contain about 10,000 distinct CDR3 sequences, approximately 25% of them singletons. The germline V gene encodes CDR1 LGHDT and CDR2 YNNKEL (reference sequence). The ends lost 4 bases at V and 5 bases at J; junction bases unmatched: 5. The CDR3 is made up of 15 amino acids.

The chain recombines TRBV3-1 with TRBJ1-4, with 9 bases that match TRBD1. Sample: lung tumor tissue. The sequence was obtained from a woman between 45 and 65 years old with non-small cell lung cancer. The CDR3 coding sequence is TGTGCCAGCAGCCCATCCGGGACAGGGAATGAAAAACTGTTTTTT. The encoded protein is CASSPSGTGNEKLFF.